This T cell receptor (beta chain) originates from a study of blood T cell repertoires in COVID-19 (dated by TCRdb to 2018 to 2020). Background on the whole study: Samples from collaborators originated in the United States, Italy and Spain and spanned both the acute and convalescent phases of COVID-19. The material from the prospective study consisted of cDNA or gDNA derived from T cells, B-cell-depleted T cells, or PBMCs. Deeply sampled blood TCRbeta repertoires from subjects exposed to, actively infected with, or recovered from COVID-19 were included in the dataset. A de-identified subject ID, COVID-19 status, age in years and sex were almost always included in the sample metadata. The samples were drawn from two sources: the first 160 participants of the ongoing ImmuneRACE study, and over 950 subjects contributed by 6 global collaborators. Where HLA class I and class II types were available, the types were taken from metadata supplied by the sample provider, not from assay-based typing. A freely available public database, intended as a resource for researchers studying the immune response to SARS-CoV-2, is where the repertoires were released.

TCRbeta CDR3 regions were amplified from genomic DNA using the immunoSEQ Assay, a bias-controlled multiplex PCR. The study's own analysis went as follows. Within the assay, amplification of reference gene primers was used to estimate how many nucleated cells each sample contained. To quantify the absolute abundance of each unique TCRbeta CDR3 rearrangement, sequence reads were collapsed and filtered. For each sample, productive Simpson clonality was calculated by taking the square root of Simpson's diversity index across productive rearrangements. As stored in TCRdb, this immuneACCESS dataset retains in-frame rearrangements with V and J assigned. A fraction of the clones does not appear; measured against another copy, unresolved V genes explain less than half of the discrepancy, and the remainder lacks a known reason. V and J calls and clone size come straight from that table; D and trimming were deduced from the DNA. This sample holds over 250,000 clones; approximately 89% were observed only once. Roughly 9.8% of the sample lies in the top ten.

Samples from volunteer blood donors who had recovered from COVID-19 were contributed by a second Seattle source. Whole blood was collected in K2EDTA tubes by collaborating institutions according to the institutions' own protocols. Collaborator samples were shipped for TCRbeta analysis as frozen whole blood, isolated PBMCs, or DNA extracted from either sample type. Spanning cysteine to phenylalanine, the CDR3 consists of 14 amino acids. Solely the CDR3 DNA is kept, with 42 bases framed from the first base. Taken from the germline V gene (reference sequence), the CDR1 and CDR2 loops are LGHDT and YNNKEL. V was cut back by 4 bases and J by 1 base, leaving a gap of 10 bases between them. Concerning this clone: The antigen it binds to is not known. Per-base quality was not reported, and no clone a single base away is much larger than it. The sample carries other DNA sequences with the same CDR3.

Overall results and qualifications from the work: The quantity of clinical and demographic metadata differed by source and by participant and was supplied without curation.

The sample was peripheral blood. The rearrangement combines TRBV3-1 (or the pseudogene TRBV3-2) with TRBJ1-1; no confident D gene assignment can be made. The receptor's source is a man aged 35-49 years who had recovered from COVID-19. The sequenced DNA is TGTGCCAGCAGCCTGACGGGAGGGAACACTGAAGCTTTCTTT. This yields the protein CASSLTGGNTEAFF.